The rows below give T cell receptor beta chains drawn from one sample of a study of blood T cells in healthy people across ages. TCRdb passed the 5' RACE reads through MiXCR, listing each CDR3 protein once. The sample lists some 1.4 million distinct CDR3 sequences, around two fifths occurring once. The sample consisted of blood. Every receptor here comes from a woman aged 18-35 years in good health. Each CDR3 is given with its conserved first and last residue. A D gene is named only where the DNA matches it firmly. Clone sizes are given selectively: once, few, many, or a class where the clone is expanded.

V,size,D,J,CDR3,DNA
TRBV7-8,NA,NA,TRBJ2-7,CASSFDSATYEQYF,TGTGCCAGCAGCTTCGACAGCGCAACCTACGAGCAGTACTTC
TRBV7-2,NA,TRBD1,TRBJ2-7,CASSLAPPGQGAYEQYF,TGTGCCAGCAGCTTAGCCCCTCCTGGACAGGGGGCTTACGAGCAGTACTTC
TRBV20-1,NA,TRBD2,TRBJ2-5,CSARKPGLAGLETQYF,TGCAGTGCCCGGAAGCCGGGACTAGCGGGATTGGAGACCCAGTACTTC
TRBV20-1,few,NA,TRBJ2-2,CSARDPRRLTGELFF,TGCAGTGCTAGAGATCCGCGGCGGCTCACCGGGGAGCTGTTTTTT
TRBV10-3,NA,NA,TRBJ2-2,CASQPGQNTGELFF,TGTGCCAGTCAACCGGGACAAAACACCGGGGAGCTGTTTTTT
TRBV3-1,NA,TRBD2,TRBJ2-1,CASSQDLGAGLYNEQFF,TGTGCCAGCAGCCAAGATCTTGGGGCGGGACTATACAATGAGCAGTTCTTC
TRBV20-1,few,NA,TRBJ2-3,CSASEEDSVRTDTQYF,TGCAGTGCTAGTGAAGAGGACAGCGTTCGCACAGATACGCAGTATTTT
TRBV9,NA,NA,TRBJ1-2,CASSVVSMGNSGGYTF,TGTGCCAGCAGCGTAGTATCAATGGGTAATTCTGGGGGCTACACCTTC
TRBV5-1,NA,NA,TRBJ2-1,CASSNPGTPRLNEQFF,TGCGCCAGCAGCAACCCCGGGACACCCCGTCTCAATGAGCAGTTCTTC
TRBV12-3/TRBV12-4,NA,NA,TRBJ2-5,CASSRLSSEETQYF,TGTGCCAGCAGTCGACTAAGCAGTGAAGAGACCCAGTACTTC
TRBV7-2,NA,TRBD2,TRBJ2-1,CASSSAYRGREALNNEQFF,TGTGCCAGCAGCTCGGCTTACAGAGGGCGGGAGGCGCTGAACAATGAGCAGTTCTTC
TRBV5-1,few,NA,TRBJ2-7,CASSHGGVSSYEQYF,TGCGCCAGCAGCCATGGGGGCGTTAGCTCCTACGAGCAGTACTTC
TRBV7-2,many,NA,TRBJ1-2,CASSLGVRGYTF,TGTGCCAGCAGCTTAGGGGTGCGCGGCTACACCTTC
TRBV27,NA,NA,TRBJ2-3,CASRISGPLADTQYF,TGTGCCAGCAGGATAAGCGGGCCGCTGGCAGATACGCAGTATTTT
TRBV2,few,NA,TRBJ1-2,CASSETDFYGYTF,TGTGCCAGCAGTGAGACAGATTTCTATGGCTACACCTTC
TRBV11-1,NA,TRBD1,TRBJ2-2,CASSKTGGGTGELFF,TGTGCCAGCAGCAAGACAGGGGGCGGCACCGGGGAGCTGTTTTTT
TRBV20-1,NA,NA,TRBJ1-5,CSAIVMESGDQPQHF,TGCAGTGCTATAGTGATGGAAAGCGGGGATCAGCCCCAGCATTTT
TRBV7-9,NA,NA,TRBJ2-7,CASSGPMDNEQYF,TGTGCCAGCAGCGGTCCTATGGACAATGAGCAGTACTTC
TRBV5-6,NA,TRBD2,TRBJ2-1,CASSARLAGAQRHEQFF,TGTGCCAGCAGCGCCAGACTAGCGGGGGCGCAACGTCATGAGCAGTTCTTC
TRBV9,few,NA,TRBJ2-7,CASSPRSRSSSYEQYF,TGTGCCAGCAGCCCTCGTAGCCGGTCTAGCTCCTACGAGCAGTACTTC
TRBV7-3,few,TRBD2,TRBJ2-1,CASSPVVAGYNEQFF,TGTGCCAGCAGCCCCGTGGTAGCGGGGTACAATGAGCAGTTCTTC
TRBV20-1,NA,TRBD2,TRBJ2-5,CCARPSGRDQETQYF,TGCTGTGCTAGGCCCAGCGGGAGGGACCAAGAGACCCAGTACTTC
TRBV7-8,NA,NA,TRBJ2-3,CASRRDPRGLDPDTQYF,TGTGCCAGCAGGCGTGACCCTAGAGGACTGGACCCGGATACGCAGTATTTT
TRBV11-2,NA,NA,TRBJ1-3,CASSKPPGLRFGNTIYF,TGTGCCAGCAGCAAGCCTCCCGGTTTACGTTTTGGAAACACCATATATTTT
TRBV28,few,NA,TRBJ2-7,CASSSPGQGKDEQYF,TGTGCCAGCAGCTCCCCGGGGCAGGGGAAAGACGAGCAGTACTTC
TRBV3-1,NA,NA,TRBJ1-2,CASSYRQGGNYGYTF,TGTGCCAGCAGCTACAGGCAGGGAGGTAACTATGGCTACACCTTC
TRBV5-4,NA,NA,TRBJ2-3,CASMTSLSTDTQYF,TGTGCCAGCATGACAAGTCTTAGCACAGATACGCAGTATTTT